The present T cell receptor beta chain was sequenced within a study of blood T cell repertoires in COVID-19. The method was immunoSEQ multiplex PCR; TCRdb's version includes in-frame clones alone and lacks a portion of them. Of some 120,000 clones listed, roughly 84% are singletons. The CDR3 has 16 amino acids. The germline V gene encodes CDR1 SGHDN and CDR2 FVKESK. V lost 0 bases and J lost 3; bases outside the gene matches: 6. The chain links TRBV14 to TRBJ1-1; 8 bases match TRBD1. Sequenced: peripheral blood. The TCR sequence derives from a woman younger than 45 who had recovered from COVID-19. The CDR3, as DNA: TGTGCCAGCAGCCAAGACGCGGACAGGGCCTACACTGAAGCTTTCTTT. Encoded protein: CASSQDADRAYTEAFF.